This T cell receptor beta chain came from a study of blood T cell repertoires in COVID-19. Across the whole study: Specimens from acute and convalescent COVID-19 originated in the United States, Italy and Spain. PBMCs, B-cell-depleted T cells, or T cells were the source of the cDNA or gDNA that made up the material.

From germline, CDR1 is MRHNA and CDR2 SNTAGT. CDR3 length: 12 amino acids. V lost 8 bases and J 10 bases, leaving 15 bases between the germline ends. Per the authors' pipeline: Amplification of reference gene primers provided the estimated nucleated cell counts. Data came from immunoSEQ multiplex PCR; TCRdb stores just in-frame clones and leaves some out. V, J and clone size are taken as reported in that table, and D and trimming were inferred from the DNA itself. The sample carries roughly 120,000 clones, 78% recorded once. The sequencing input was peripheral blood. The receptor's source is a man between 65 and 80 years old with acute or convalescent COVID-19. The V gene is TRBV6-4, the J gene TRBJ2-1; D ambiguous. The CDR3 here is CASSYTNGEQFF. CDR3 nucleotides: TGTGCCAGCTCCTACACCAACGGGGAGCAGTTCTTC.